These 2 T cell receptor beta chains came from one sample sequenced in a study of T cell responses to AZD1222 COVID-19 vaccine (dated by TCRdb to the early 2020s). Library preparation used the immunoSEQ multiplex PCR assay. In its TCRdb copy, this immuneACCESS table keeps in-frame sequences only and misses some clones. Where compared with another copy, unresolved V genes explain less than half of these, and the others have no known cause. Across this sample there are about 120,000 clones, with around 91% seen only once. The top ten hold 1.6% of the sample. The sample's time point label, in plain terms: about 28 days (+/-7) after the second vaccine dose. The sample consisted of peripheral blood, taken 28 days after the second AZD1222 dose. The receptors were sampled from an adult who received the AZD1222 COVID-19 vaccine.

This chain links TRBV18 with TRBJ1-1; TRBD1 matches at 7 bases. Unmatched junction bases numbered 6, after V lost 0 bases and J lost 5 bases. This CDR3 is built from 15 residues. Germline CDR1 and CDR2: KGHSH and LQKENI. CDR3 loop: CASSPPAGGGTEAFF. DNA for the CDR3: TGTGCCAGCTCACCACCGGCAGGGGGAGGGACTGAAGCTTTCTTT.

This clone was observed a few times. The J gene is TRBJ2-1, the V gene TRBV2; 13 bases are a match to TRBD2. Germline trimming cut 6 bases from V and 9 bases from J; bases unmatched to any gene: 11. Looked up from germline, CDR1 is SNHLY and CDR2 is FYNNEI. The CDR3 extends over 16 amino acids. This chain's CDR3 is CASRLGLAGEKVEQFF. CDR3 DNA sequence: TGTGCCAGCAGACTTGGACTAGCGGGAGAGAAGGTTGAGCAGTTCTTC.